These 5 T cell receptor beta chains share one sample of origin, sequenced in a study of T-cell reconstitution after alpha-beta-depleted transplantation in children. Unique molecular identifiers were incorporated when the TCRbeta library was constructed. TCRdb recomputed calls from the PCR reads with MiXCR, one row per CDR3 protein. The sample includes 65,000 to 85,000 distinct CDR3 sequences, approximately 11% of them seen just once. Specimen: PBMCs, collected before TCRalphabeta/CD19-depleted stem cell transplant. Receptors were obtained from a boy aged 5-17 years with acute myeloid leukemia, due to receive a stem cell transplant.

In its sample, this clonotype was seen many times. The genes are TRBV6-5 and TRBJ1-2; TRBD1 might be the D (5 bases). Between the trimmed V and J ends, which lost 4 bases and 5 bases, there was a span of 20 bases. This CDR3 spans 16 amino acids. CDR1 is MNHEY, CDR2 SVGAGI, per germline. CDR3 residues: CASSSIPGGGLYGYTF. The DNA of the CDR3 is TGTGCCAGCAGTTCCATACCCGGTGGGGGGTTATATGGCTACACCTTC.

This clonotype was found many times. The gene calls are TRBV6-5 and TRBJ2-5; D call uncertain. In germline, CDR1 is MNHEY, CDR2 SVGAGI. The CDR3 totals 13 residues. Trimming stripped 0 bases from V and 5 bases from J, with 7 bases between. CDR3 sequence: CASSYSSPETQYF. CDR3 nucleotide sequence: TGTGCCAGCAGTTACTCCAGCCCCGAGACCCAGTACTTC.

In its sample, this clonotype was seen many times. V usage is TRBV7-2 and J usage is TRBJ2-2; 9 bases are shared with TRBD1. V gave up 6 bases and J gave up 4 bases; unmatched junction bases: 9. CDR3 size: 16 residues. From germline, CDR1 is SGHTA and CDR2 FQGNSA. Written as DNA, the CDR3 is TGTGCCAGCAGTGCACGCGGGACAGGGATCACCGGGGAGCTGTTTTTT. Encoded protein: CASSARGTGITGELFF.

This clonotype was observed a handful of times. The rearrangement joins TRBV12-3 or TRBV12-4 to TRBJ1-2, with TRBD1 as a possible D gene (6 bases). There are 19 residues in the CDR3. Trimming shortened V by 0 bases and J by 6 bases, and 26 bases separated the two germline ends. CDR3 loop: CASSLAYPGAPVNPHGYTF. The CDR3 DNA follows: TGTGCCAGCAGTTTAGCGTACCCGGGGGCGCCGGTTAATCCCCATGGCTACACCTTC.

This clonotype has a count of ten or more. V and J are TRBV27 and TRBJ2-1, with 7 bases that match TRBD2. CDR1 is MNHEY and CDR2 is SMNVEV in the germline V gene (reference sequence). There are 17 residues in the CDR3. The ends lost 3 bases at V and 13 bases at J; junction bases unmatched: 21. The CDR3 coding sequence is TGTGCCAGCAGTTTGCTGTCTCGATGGGAGGGTAGTCGAGGCCAGTTCTTC. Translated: CASSLLSRWEGSRGQFF.